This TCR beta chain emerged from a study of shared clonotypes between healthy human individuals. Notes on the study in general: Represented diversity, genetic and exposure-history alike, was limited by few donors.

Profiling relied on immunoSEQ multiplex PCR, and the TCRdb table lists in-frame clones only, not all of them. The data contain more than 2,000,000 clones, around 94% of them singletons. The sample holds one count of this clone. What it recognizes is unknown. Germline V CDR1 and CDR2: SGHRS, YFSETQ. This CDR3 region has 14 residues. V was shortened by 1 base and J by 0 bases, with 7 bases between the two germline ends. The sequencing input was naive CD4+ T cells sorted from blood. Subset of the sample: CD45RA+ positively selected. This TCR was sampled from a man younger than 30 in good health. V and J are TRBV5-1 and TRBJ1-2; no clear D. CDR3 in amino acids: CASSLRQSNYGYTF. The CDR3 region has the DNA TGCGCCAGCAGCTTGAGGCAGTCTAACTATGGCTACACCTTC.